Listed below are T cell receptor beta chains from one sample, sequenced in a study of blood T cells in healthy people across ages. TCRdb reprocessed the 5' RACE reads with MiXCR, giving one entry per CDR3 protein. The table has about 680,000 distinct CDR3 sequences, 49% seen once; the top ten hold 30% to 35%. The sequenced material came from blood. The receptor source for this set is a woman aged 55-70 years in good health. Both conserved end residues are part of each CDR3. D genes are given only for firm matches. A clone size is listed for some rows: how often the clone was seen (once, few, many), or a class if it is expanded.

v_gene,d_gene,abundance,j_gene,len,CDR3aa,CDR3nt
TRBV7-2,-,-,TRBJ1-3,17,CASSLEAGGLSGNTIYF,TGTGCCAGCAGTTTAGAAGCCGGGGGCCTCTCTGGAAACACCATATATTTT
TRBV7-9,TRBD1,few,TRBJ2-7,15,CASSPPTGTPYEQYF,TGTGCCAGCAGCCCCCCGACAGGGACACCCTACGAGCAGTACTTC
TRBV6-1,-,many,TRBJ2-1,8,CASNEQFF,TGTGCCAGCAATGAGCAGTTCTTC
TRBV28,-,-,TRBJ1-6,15,CASSAQGGYNSPLHF,TGTGCCAGCAGCGCACAAGGGGGTTATAATTCACCCCTCCACTTT
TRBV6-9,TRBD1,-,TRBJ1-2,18,CASSYLARDRGHKYGYTF,TGTGCCAGCAGTTATCTAGCCCGGGACAGGGGACATAAGTATGGCTACACCTTC
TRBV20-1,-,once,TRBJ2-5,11,CSARDWGTQYF,TGCAGTGCTAGAGATTGGGGGACCCAGTACTTC
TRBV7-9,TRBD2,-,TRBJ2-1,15,CASSLSRAGGAEQFF,TGTGCCAGCAGCTTGTCCCGAGCGGGAGGGGCTGAGCAGTTCTTC
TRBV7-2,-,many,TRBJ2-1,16,CASSPSGPRSYNEQFF,TGTGCCAGCAGCCCTTCAGGGCCCCGCTCCTACAATGAGCAGTTCTTC
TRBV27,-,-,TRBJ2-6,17,CASSLSPGTAGANVLTF,TGTGCCAGCAGTCTCTCCCCAGGAACCGCGGGGGCCAACGTCCTGACTTTC
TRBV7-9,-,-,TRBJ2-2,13,CASSAQGTGELFF,TGTGCCAGCAGCGCCCAGGGGACCGGGGAGCTGTTTTTT
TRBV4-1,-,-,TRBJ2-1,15,CASSQGRADYNEQFF,TGCGCCAGCAGCCAAGGACGAGCAGATTACAATGAGCAGTTCTTC
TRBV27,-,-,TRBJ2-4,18,CASSLVLAESLAKNIQYF,TGTGCCAGCAGTTTGGTTTTGGCGGAGTCCTTAGCCAAAAACATTCAGTACTTC
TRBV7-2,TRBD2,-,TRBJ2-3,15,CASSLSGSLTDTQYF,TGTGCCAGCAGCTTAAGCGGGAGCCTCACAGATACGCAGTATTTT
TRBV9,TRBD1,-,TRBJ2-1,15,CASSVGTGTYNEQFF,TGTGCCAGCAGCGTAGGGACAGGGACCTACAATGAGCAGTTCTTC
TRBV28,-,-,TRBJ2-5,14,CASSSPTRLETQYF,TGTGCCAGCAGTTCCCCCACCCGGTTAGAGACCCAGTACTTC
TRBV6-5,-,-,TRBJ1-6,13,CASRQRQNSPLHF,TGTGCCAGCAGACAGAGACAGAATTCACCCCTCCACTTT
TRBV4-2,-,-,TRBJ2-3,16,CASSHDYRQSTDTQYF,TGTGCCAGCAGCCACGATTACCGACAGAGCACAGATACGCAGTATTTT
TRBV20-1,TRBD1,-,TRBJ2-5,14,CSARAMDRDQQQYF,TGCAGTGCTAGGGCAATGGACAGGGATCAACAGCAGTACTTC
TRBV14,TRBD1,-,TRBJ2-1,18,CASSRTGVRLSSYNEQFF,TGTGCCAGCAGCCGAACAGGGGTTCGCCTTAGCTCCTACAATGAGCAGTTCTTC
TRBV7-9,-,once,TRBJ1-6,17,CASSFAGGDSYNSPLHF,TGTGCCAGCAGCTTCGCCGGGGGGGACTCCTATAATTCACCCCTCCACTTT
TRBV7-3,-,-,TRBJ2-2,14,CASSFIGNTGELFF,TGTGCCAGCAGCTTCATAGGCAACACCGGGGAGCTGTTTTTT
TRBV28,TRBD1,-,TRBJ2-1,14,CASSPGDRDNEQFF,TGTGCCAGCAGTCCCGGTGACAGGGACAATGAGCAGTTCTTC
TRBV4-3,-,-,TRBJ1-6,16,CASSQDAGAYNSPLHF,TGCGCCAGCAGCCAAGACGCGGGGGCTTATAATTCACCCCTCCACTTT
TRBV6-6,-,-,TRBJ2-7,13,CASSYSMVYEQYF,TGTGCCAGCAGTTACTCGATGGTCTACGAGCAGTACTTC
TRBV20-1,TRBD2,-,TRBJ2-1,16,CSAHPWGGSVANEQFF,TGCAGTGCTCATCCGTGGGGCGGGAGTGTCGCCAATGAGCAGTTCTTC
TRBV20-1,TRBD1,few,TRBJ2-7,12,CSASGQAYEQYF,TGCAGTGCTAGCGGACAGGCCTACGAGCAGTACTTC
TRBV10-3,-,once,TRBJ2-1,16,CAISESRGGTFNEQFF,TGTGCCATCAGTGAGTCGAGAGGGGGGACATTCAATGAGCAGTTCTTC
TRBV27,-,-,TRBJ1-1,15,CASSSQGIVLTGAFF,TGTGCCAGCAGTTCCCAGGGTATTGTTTTAACGGGGGCTTTCTTT
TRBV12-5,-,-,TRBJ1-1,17,CASGLVQGQAVNTEAFF,TGTGCTAGTGGTTTGGTACAGGGACAAGCGGTTAACACTGAAGCTTTCTTT
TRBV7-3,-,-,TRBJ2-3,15,CASSLNGKSTDTQYF,TGTGCCAGCAGCTTAAACGGGAAAAGCACAGATACGCAGTATTTT
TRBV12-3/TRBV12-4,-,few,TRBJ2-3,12,CASRLSGDTQYF,TGTGCCAGCCGGCTAAGTGGGGATACGCAGTATTTT
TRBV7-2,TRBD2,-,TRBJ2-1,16,CASSLGSSGPRGEQFF,TGTGCCAGCAGCTTAGGCTCTAGCGGGCCTCGGGGTGAGCAGTTCTTC
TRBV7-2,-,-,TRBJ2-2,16,CASSSTRLGGTGELFF,TGTGCCAGCAGCTCCACCAGGTTGGGTGGGACCGGGGAGCTGTTTTTT
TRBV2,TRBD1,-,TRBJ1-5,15,CASNLRTGFLQPQHF,TGTGCCAGCAACCTTCGGACAGGGTTTTTACAGCCCCAGCATTTT
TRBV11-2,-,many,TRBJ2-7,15,CASSLARGHSYEQYF,TGTGCCAGCAGCTTAGCCCGGGGACACTCCTACGAGCAGTACTTC
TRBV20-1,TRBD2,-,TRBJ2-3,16,CSARDPGTRSSDTQYF,TGCAGTGCTAGAGATCCCGGGACTAGGTCGTCAGATACGCAGTATTTT
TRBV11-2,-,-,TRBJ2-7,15,CASSTVAGAEGEQYF,TGTGCCAGCAGCACAGTAGCTGGGGCGGAGGGGGAGCAGTACTTC
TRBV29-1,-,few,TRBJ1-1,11,CSAEDPGRAFF,TGCAGCGCTGAAGACCCGGGGAGGGCTTTCTTT
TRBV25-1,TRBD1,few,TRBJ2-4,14,CASSGQGLKNIQYF,TGTGCCAGCAGTGGACAGGGTTTGAAAAACATTCAGTACTTC
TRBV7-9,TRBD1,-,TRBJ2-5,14,CASSETGAPKTQYF,TGTGCCAGCAGCGAGACAGGGGCTCCGAAGACCCAGTACTTC
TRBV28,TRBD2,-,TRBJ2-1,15,CASSSGAGGNNEQFF,TGTGCCAGCAGTTCCGGGGCGGGGGGGAACAATGAGCAGTTCTTC
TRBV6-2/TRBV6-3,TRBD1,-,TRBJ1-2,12,CASSFGQEDHTF,TGTGCCAGCAGTTTCGGACAGGAGGACCACACCTTC
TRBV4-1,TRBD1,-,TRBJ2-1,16,CASSHPSGTGVNEQFF,TGCGCCAGCAGCCACCCATCCGGGACAGGGGTCAATGAGCAGTTCTTC
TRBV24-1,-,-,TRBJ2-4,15,CATSEVRAADNEQYF,TGTGCCACCAGTGAAGTCAGGGCGGCTGACAATGAGCAGTACTTC
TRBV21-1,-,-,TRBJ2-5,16,CASSKFTSGTHNEQYF,TGTGCCAGCAGCAAATTTACTAGCGGGACCCACAATGAGCAGTACTTC
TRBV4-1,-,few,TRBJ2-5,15,CASSQVAGPWETQYF,TGCGCCAGCAGCCAAGTGGCAGGGCCCTGGGAGACCCAGTACTTC
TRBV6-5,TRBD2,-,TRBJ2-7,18,CASSSPGLAPKGPYEQYF,TGTGCCAGCAGTTCCCCGGGACTAGCCCCTAAGGGGCCCTACGAGCAGTACTTC
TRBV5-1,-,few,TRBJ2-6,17,CASSQPSESSGANVLTF,TGCGCCAGCAGCCAACCTTCGGAGAGCTCTGGGGCCAACGTCCTGACTTTC
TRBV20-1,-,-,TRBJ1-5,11,CSAPGVQPQHF,TGCAGTGCTCCAGGGGTTCAGCCCCAGCATTTT